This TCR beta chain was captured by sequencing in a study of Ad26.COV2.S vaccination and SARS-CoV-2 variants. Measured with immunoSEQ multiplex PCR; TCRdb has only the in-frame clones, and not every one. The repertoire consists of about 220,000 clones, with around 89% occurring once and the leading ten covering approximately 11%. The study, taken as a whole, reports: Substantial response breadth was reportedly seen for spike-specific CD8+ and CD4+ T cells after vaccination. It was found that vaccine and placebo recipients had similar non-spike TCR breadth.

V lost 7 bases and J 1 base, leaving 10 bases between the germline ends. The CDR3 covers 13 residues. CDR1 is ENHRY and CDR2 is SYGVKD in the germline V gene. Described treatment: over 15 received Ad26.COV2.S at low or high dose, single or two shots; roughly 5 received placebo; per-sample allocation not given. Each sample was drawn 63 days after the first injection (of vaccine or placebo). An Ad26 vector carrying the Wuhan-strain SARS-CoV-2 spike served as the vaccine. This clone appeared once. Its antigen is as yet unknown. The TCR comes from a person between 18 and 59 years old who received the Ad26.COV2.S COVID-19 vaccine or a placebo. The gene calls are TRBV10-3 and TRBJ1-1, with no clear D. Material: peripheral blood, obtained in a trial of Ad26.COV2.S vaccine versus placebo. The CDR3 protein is CAITNSGNTEAFF. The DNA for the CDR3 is TGTGCCATCACCAATTCAGGGAACACTGAAGCTTTCTTT.